Below are 24 T cell receptor beta chains sequenced from a single sample in a study of Ad26.COV2.S vaccination and SARS-CoV-2 variants. The data were produced by immunoSEQ multiplex PCR, yet TCRdb's version contains in-frame clones alone and is incomplete. The data hold roughly 390,000 clones, with roughly nine tenths observed a single time. Noted treatment: approximately 18 received Ad26.COV2.S at low or high dose, single or two shots; 5 received placebo; per-sample allocation not given. Each sample was drawn 63 days after the first injection (of vaccine or placebo). This specimen was peripheral blood, taken in a trial of Ad26.COV2.S vaccine versus placebo. These receptors were collected from a person aged 18 to 59 who received the Ad26.COV2.S COVID-19 vaccine or a placebo.

The chain couples TRBV6-5 to TRBJ1-5; D is unresolved. Germline values: CDR1 MNHEY, CDR2 SVGAGI. This CDR3 spans 12 amino acids. Trimming took off 5 bases at V and 7 bases at J, with 9 bases between the two ends. Written as DNA, the CDR3 is TGTGCCAGCAGTACCCCAACGCAGCCCCAGCATTTT. Its translation is CASSTPTQPQHF.

The chain combines TRBV30 with TRBJ2-7; D ambiguous. Looked up from germline, CDR1 is GTSNPN and CDR2 is SVGIG (reference sequence). This CDR3 has 12 amino acids. V was pared by 4 bases and J by 1 base, with 8 bases between. Written as DNA, the CDR3 is TGTGCCTGGATGGACGGTTCCTACGAGCAGTACTTC. Encoded protein: CAWMDGSYEQYF.

The chain is built from TRBV24-1 and TRBJ2-4, with D tentatively TRBD2 (6 bases). V was trimmed by 6 bases and J by 0 bases, leaving 11 bases between them. The CDR3 has 15 residues. Germline CDR1 and CDR2: KGHDR and SFDVKD. The CDR3: CATSRLELAKNIQYF. The CDR3 nucleotides are TGTGCCACCAGTCGACTAGAACTAGCCAAAAACATTCAGTACTTC.

The rearrangement uses TRBV24-1 and TRBJ2-5; D uncertain. The V gene's germline CDR1 is KGHDR and CDR2 SFDVKD. Deletions cut 0 bases from V and 4 bases from J, with 5 bases between. There are 13 residues in the CDR3. CDR3 protein: CATSDLRTETQYF. CDR3 sequence (DNA): TGTGCCACCAGTGATTTGAGGACAGAGACCCAGTACTTC.

The chain links TRBV6-1 to TRBJ1-1, with D possibly TRBD1 on 5 matching bases. There are 14 residues in the CDR3. From germline, CDR1 is MNHNS and CDR2 SASEGT. Trimming took 1 base from V and 4 from J, leaving 10 bases between them. The DNA of the CDR3 is TGTGCCAGCAGTGAAGTAGCGGGGGGCACTGAAGCTTTCTTT. Translating it yields CASSEVAGGTEAFF.

The chain joins TRBV7-9 to TRBJ1-1, with D unresolved. The germline V and J ends were trimmed by 6 bases and 3 bases, with 14 bases remaining between them. CDR3 size: 14 residues. Germline lookup yields CDR1 SEHNR and CDR2 FQNEAQ (reference sequence). CDR3 DNA: TGTGCCAGCAGGAGTGGGGTTCGGCACACTGAAGCTTTCTTT. Protein product: CASRSGVRHTEAFF. Combining the CDR3 with reference TRBV7-9 and TRBJ1-1 gives the whole variable domain DTGVSQNPRHKITKRGQNVTFRCDPISEHNRLYWYRQTLGQGPEFLTYFQNEAQLEKSRLLSDRFSAERPKGSFSTLEIQRTEQGDSAMYLCASRSGVRHTEAFFGQGTRLTVV.

CDR3 in DNA: TGTGCCAGCAGAGACCTAGCGGGGGTGGCAGATACGCAGTATTTT. It encodes CASRDLAGVADTQYF. The chain is built from TRBV2 and TRBJ2-3, with 10 bases fitting TRBD2. The CDR3 spans 15 residues. The V segment lost 6 bases and the J segment 4 bases; nucleotides outside the gene matches: 7. Per the germline V gene, CDR1 is SNHLY and CDR2 is FYNNEI.

The chain has TRBV19 and TRBJ2-7; the match to TRBD1 covers 9 bases. Looked up from germline, CDR1 is LNHDA and CDR2 is SQIVND (reference sequence). V shed 7 bases, J shed 0 bases, and the junction held 7 bases outside the gene matches. This CDR3 spans 15 amino acids. The CDR3 DNA sequence: TGTGCCAGTACCCCCGGGACAGGGAGCTCCTACGAGCAGTACTTC. Encoded protein: CASTPGTGSSYEQYF. Together with reference TRBV19 and TRBJ2-7, the CDR3 gives the full variable domain: DGGITQSPKYLFRKEGQNVTLSCEQNLNHDAMYWYRQDPGQGLRLIYYSQIVNDFQKGDIAEGYSVSREKKESFPLTVTSAQKNPTAFYLCASTPGTGSSYEQYFGPGTRLTVT.

This chain uses TRBV6-2 or TRBV6-3 with TRBJ1-4; D ambiguous. This CDR3 spans 14 amino acids. Per the germline V gene, CDR1 is MNHEY and CDR2 is SVGEGT. V shed 2 bases and J shed 7 bases, with 11 bases lying between them. The CDR3 spells CASSYAGIGEKLFF. The CDR3 coding sequence is TGTGCCAGCAGTTACGCGGGGATCGGTGAAAAACTGTTTTTT.

The genes are TRBV7-9 and TRBJ1-1; no clear D gene. V lost 4 bases to trimming and J lost 4 bases, with 22 bases between them. The CDR3 spans 17 residues. CDR1 is SEHNR and CDR2 is FQNEAQ in the germline V gene (reference sequence). The CDR3 is CASSSRRPVEQGTEAFF. The DNA for the CDR3 is TGTGCCAGCAGCTCCAGACGGCCGGTTGAGCAAGGCACTGAAGCTTTCTTT.

J is TRBJ2-7 and V is TRBV2; D is perhaps TRBD1 (6 bases). The CDR3 extends over 16 amino acids. Trimming shortened V by 7 bases and J by 3 bases, and 22 bases separated the two germline ends. The germline V gene has CDR1 SNHLY and CDR2 FYNNEI. The CDR3 nucleotides read TGTGCCAGCACCCTCTTTCTGGGGGCCCAACACTACGAGCAGTACTTC. Its protein is CASTLFLGAQHYEQYF.

The chain carries TRBV7-2 and TRBJ1-1, with D possibly TRBD1 on 5 matching bases. V was clipped by 5 bases and J by 4 bases, with 26 bases between them. Germline lookup yields CDR1 SGHTA and CDR2 FQGNSA. The CDR3 contains 18 residues. The CDR3 loop is CASSHRVSFVRGPTEAFF. The CDR3 DNA reads TGTGCCAGCAGCCACCGGGTCTCGTTCGTTAGGGGACCCACTGAAGCTTTCTTT. Using reference TRBV7-2 and TRBJ1-1 for the parts outside the CDR3, the full variable domain is GAGVSQSPSNKVTEKGKDVELRCDPISGHTALYWYRQSLGQGLEFLIYFQGNSAPDKSGLPSDRFSAERTGGSVSTLTIQRTQQEDSAVYLCASSHRVSFVRGPTEAFFGQGTRLTVV.

The chain employs TRBV11-2 and TRBJ2-2, with 10 bases identical to TRBD2. The germline CDR1 and CDR2 sequences are SGHAT and FQNNGV. Trimming at V came to 7 bases and at J to 5 bases, leaving 16 bases not matched to a gene. The CDR3 is 18 residues long. The CDR3 DNA is TGTGCCAGCATCCCCACAAGCGGGGGGGCCCTACCTACCGGGGAGCTGTTTTTT. This codes for CASIPTSGGALPTGELFF.

The V and J genes are TRBV2 and TRBJ2-2; the match to TRBD1 covers 7 bases. CDR1 and CDR2 from the germline V gene are SNHLY and FYNNEI. The V and J ends lost 5 bases and 4 bases, in that order; junction bases with no gene match: 7. The CDR3 runs to 15 residues. Written as DNA, the CDR3 is TGTGCCAGCAGTTCGATACAGGGGATCACCGGGGAGCTGTTTTTT. Residues: CASSSIQGITGELFF. The entire variable domain, with the rest obtained from reference TRBV2 and TRBJ2-2, is as follows: EPEVTQTPSHQVTQMGQEVILRCVPISNHLYFYWYRQILGQKVEFLVSFYNNEISEKSEIFDDQFSVERPDGSNFTLKIRSTKLEDSAMYFCASSSIQGITGELFFGEGSRLTVL.

V is TRBV7-9 and J is TRBJ2-7; a weak D match, TRBD2 (5 bases). CDR1 is SEHNR, CDR2 FQNEAQ, per germline (reference sequence). The CDR3 has 14 residues. The V and J ends lost 5 bases and 0 bases respectively, with 11 bases between them. The DNA of the CDR3 is TGTGCCAGCAGCCTCTCGAGGGTCTCCTACGAGCAGTACTTC. It encodes CASSLSRVSYEQYF. Variable domain in full (rest from reference TRBV7-9 and TRBJ2-7): DTGVSQNPRHKITKRGQNVTFRCDPISEHNRLYWYRQTLGQGPEFLTYFQNEAQLEKSRLLSDRFSAERPKGSFSTLEIQRTEQGDSAMYLCASSLSRVSYEQYFGPGTRLTVT.

The V gene is TRBV7-2, the J gene TRBJ2-3, with 11 nucleotides matching TRBD1. From germline, CDR1 is SGHTA and CDR2 FQGNSA. With 5 bases clipped from V and 3 bases from J, the junction kept 1 base outside the gene matches. This CDR3 comprises 14 residues. The CDR3 DNA reads TGTGCCAGCAGCGGGACAGGGGGGACAGATACGCAGTATTTT. Translating gives CASSGTGGTDTQYF.

This chain uses TRBV5-4 with TRBJ1-4, with D unclear. Germline V gene sequence: CDR1 SGHNT, CDR2 YYREEE (reference sequence). Trimming cost V 4 bases and J 2 bases, with 12 bases left between them. The CDR3 extends over 15 amino acids. In DNA form, the CDR3 reads TGTGCCAGCAGCCACTTCTCCGGGACTAATGAAAAACTGTTTTTT. This translates into CASSHFSGTNEKLFF. Full variable domain (missing parts from reference TRBV5-4 and TRBJ1-4): ETGVTQSPTHLIKTRGQQVTLRCSSQSGHNTVSWYQQALGQGPQFIFQYYREEENGRGNFPPRFSGLQFPNYSSELNVNALELDDSALYLCASSHFSGTNEKLFFGSGTQLSVL.

The chain uses TRBV5-1 and TRBJ1-1, with 7 bases that match TRBD1. Unmatched junction bases numbered 8, after V lost 4 bases and J lost 2 bases. This CDR3 has 15 residues. Germline values: CDR1 SGHRS, CDR2 YFSETQ. CDR3 residues: CASSDNTGVNTEAFF. CDR3 in DNA: TGCGCCAGCAGCGACAATACAGGGGTAAACACTGAAGCTTTCTTT. Complete variable domain (other parts from reference TRBV5-1 and TRBJ1-1): KAGVTQTPRYLIKTRGQQVTLSCSPISGHRSVSWYQQTPGQGLQFLFEYFSETQRNKGNFPGRFSGRQFSNSRSEMNVSTLELGDSALYLCASSDNTGVNTEAFFGQGTRLTVV.

This rearrangement joins TRBV7-7 to TRBJ1-2, with D perhaps matching TRBD1 (5 bases). The CDR3 length is 14 residues. CDR1 is SSHAT, CDR2 FNYEAQ, per germline (reference sequence). Trimming took 2 bases from V and 7 from J, leaving 14 bases between them. CDR3 DNA sequence: TGTGCCAGCAGCTTACGAAGAAGGGGCTTTGGCTACACCTTC. Its translation is CASSLRRRGFGYTF.

V and J are TRBV5-4 and TRBJ2-7, with D perhaps matching TRBD1 (5 bases). Per germline, CDR1 SGHNT and CDR2 YYREEE (reference sequence). CDR3 length: 14 residues. Trimming left V 4 bases short and J 2 bases short, with 13 bases between. The CDR3 is CASSNVKGTYEQYF. In nucleotides, the CDR3 is TGTGCCAGCAGCAACGTCAAGGGGACCTACGAGCAGTACTTC. The full variable domain, completed using reference TRBV5-4 and TRBJ2-7, is ETGVTQSPTHLIKTRGQQVTLRCSSQSGHNTVSWYQQALGQGPQFIFQYYREEENGRGNFPPRFSGLQFPNYSSELNVNALELDDSALYLCASSNVKGTYEQYFGPGTRLTVT.

The chain uses TRBV4-3 and TRBJ1-1; TRBD1 matches 10 bases. CDR1 and CDR2 (germline): LGHNA, YSLEER. The V segment lost 0 bases and the J segment 6 bases; nucleotides outside the gene matches: 4. The CDR3 is 15 residues long. Written as DNA, the CDR3 is TGCGCCAGCAGCCAAGATGGGACAGGGGCTTCTGAAGCTTTCTTT. Protein sequence: CASSQDGTGASEAFF.

This rearrangement joins TRBV2 to TRBJ2-2, with D unresolved. The CDR3 is made up of 16 amino acids. Germline V gives CDR1 SNHLY, CDR2 FYNNEI. Trimming took 1 base from V and 5 from J, leaving 14 bases between them. The CDR3 sequence is CASSEDFQSLTGELFF. DNA of the CDR3: TGTGCCAGCAGTGAAGATTTTCAGAGCTTGACCGGGGAGCTGTTTTTT.

This sequence joins TRBV3-1 (or the pseudogene TRBV3-2) and TRBJ2-1, with D unresolved. Trimming took off 0 bases at V and 5 bases at J, with 8 bases between the two ends. Germline loops: CDR1 LGHDT, CDR2 YNNKEL (reference sequence). CDR3 length equals 14 residues. CDR3 coding DNA: TGTGCCAGCAGCCAAGATATGATTAACAATGAGCAGTTCTTC. It is translated as CASSQDMINNEQFF.

The chain joins TRBV5-1 to TRBJ2-5; D may match TRBD1 or TRBD2 (5 bases each). Germline V gene data show CDR1 as SGHRS and CDR2 as YFSETQ. The V and J ends lost 0 bases and 5 bases respectively, with 14 bases between them. The CDR3 totals 15 residues. CDR3 loop: CASSLAGPDGETQYF. The CDR3 DNA follows: TGCGCCAGCAGCTTGGCGGGACCAGATGGGGAGACCCAGTACTTC.